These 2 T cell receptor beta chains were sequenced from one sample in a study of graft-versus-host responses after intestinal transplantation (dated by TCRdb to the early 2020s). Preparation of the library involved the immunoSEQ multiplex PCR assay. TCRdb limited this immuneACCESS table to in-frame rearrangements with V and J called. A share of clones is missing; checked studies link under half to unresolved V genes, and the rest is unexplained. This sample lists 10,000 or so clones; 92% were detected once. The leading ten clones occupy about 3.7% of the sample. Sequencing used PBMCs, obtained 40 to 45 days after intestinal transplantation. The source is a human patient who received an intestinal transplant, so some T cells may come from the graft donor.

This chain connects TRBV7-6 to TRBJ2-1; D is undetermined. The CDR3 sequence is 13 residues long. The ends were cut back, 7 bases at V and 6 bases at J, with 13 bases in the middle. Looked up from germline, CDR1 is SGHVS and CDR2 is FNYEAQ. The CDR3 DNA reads TGTGCCAGCACCGCTATGGGCACCAATGAGCAGTTCTTC. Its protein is CASTAMGTNEQFF.

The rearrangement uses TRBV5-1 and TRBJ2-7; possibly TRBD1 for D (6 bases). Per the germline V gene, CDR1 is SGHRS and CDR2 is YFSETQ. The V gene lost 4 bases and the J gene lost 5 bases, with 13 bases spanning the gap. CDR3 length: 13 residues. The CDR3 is CASSPQGIHEQYF. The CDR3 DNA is TGCGCCAGCAGCCCACAGGGTATCCACGAGCAGTACTTC.